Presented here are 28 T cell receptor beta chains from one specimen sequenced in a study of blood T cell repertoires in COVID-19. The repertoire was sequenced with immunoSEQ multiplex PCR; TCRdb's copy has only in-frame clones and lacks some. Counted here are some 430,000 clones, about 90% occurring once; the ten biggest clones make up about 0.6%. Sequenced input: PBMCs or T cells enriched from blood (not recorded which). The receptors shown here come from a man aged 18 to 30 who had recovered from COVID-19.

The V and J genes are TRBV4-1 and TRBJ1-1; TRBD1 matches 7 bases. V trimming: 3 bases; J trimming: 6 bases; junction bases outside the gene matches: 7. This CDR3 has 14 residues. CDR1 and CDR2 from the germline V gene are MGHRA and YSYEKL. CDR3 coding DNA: TGCGCCAGCAGCCACCTGGGACAGCGCCCTGAAGCTTTCTTT. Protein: CASSHLGQRPEAFF.

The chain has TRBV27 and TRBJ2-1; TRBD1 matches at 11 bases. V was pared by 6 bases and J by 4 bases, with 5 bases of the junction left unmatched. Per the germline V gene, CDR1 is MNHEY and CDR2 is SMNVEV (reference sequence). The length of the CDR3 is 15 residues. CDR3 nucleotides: TGTGCCAGCAGGGGACAGGGGGGTGGGTACAATGAGCAGTTCTTC. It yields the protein CASRGQGGGYNEQFF.

The CDR3 nucleotides are TGTGCCAGCAGCCGGATCGACAGGGGAAGCGAGCAGTACTTC. It translates to CASSRIDRGSEQYF. This chain uses TRBV6-5 with TRBJ2-7; 8 bases fit TRBD1. This CDR3 spans 14 amino acids. Germline loops: CDR1 MNHEY, CDR2 SVGAGI. After removal of 6 bases from V and 6 bases from J, the junction contained 10 bases not matched to a gene.

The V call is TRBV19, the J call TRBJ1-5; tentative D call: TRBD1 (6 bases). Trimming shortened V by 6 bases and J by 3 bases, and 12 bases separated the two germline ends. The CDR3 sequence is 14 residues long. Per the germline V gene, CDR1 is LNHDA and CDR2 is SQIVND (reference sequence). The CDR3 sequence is CASRADSYNQPQHF. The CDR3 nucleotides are TGTGCCAGTAGGGCGGACAGTTACAATCAGCCCCAGCATTTT.

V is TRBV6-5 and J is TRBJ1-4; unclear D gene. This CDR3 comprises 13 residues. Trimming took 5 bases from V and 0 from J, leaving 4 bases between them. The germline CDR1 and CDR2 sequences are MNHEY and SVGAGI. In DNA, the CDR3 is TGTGCCAGCAGTCTTTCAACTAATGAAAAACTGTTTTTT. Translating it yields CASSLSTNEKLFF.

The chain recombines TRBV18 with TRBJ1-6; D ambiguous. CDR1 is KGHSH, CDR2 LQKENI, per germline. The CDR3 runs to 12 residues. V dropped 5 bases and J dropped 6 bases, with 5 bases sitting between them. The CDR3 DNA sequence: TGTGCCAGCTCAGGGCGTAATTCACCCCTCCACTTT. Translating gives CASSGRNSPLHF.

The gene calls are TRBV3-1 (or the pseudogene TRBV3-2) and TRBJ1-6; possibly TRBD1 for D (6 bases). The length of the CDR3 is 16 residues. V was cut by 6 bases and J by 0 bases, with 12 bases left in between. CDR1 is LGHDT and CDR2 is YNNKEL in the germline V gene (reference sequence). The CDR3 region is CASRNRESSYNSPLHF. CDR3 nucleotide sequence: TGTGCCAGCAGGAACAGGGAGAGCTCCTATAATTCACCCCTCCACTTT.

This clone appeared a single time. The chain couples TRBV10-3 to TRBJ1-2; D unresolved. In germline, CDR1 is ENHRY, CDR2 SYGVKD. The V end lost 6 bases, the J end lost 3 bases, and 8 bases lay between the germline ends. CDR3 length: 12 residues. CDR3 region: CAISTADYGYTF. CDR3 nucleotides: TGTGCCATCAGCACAGCGGACTATGGCTACACCTTC.

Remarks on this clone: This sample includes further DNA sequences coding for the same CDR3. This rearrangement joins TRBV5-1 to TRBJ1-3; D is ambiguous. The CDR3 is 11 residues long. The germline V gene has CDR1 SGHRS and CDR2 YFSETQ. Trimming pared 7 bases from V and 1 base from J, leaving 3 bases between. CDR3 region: CASRSGNTIYF. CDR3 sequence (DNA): TGCGCCAGCCGGTCTGGAAACACCATATATTTT.

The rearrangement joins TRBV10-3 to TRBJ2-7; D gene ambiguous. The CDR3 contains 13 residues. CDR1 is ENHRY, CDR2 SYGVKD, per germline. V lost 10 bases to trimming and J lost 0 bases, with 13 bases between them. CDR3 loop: CATRWAPSYEQYF. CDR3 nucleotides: TGTGCCACTCGGTGGGCCCCCTCCTACGAGCAGTACTTC.

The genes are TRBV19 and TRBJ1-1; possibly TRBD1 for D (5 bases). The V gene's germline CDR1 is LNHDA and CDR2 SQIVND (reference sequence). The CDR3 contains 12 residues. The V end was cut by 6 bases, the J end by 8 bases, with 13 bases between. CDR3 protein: CASRGLAMEAFF. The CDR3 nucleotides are TGTGCCAGTAGGGGACTGGCTATGGAAGCTTTCTTT.

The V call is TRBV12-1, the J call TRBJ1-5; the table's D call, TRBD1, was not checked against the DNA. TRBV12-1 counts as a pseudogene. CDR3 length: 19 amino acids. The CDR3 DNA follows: TGTGCCAGCAGCTTCTGGGACAGGGTTTTGGAGGATAGCAATCAGCCCCAGCATTTT. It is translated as CASSFWDRVLEDSNQPQHF.

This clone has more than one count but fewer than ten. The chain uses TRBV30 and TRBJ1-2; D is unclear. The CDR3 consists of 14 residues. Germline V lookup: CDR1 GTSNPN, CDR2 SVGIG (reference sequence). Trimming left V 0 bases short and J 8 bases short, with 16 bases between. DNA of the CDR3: TGTGCCTGGAGTGTACGTGGGCGTCTGCGAGGCTACACCTTC. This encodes CAWSVRGRLRGYTF.

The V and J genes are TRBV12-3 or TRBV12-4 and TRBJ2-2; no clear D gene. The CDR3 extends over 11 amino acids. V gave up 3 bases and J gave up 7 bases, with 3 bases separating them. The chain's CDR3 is CASSLRGELFF. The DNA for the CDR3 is TGTGCCAGCAGTTTGCGCGGGGAGCTGTTTTTT.

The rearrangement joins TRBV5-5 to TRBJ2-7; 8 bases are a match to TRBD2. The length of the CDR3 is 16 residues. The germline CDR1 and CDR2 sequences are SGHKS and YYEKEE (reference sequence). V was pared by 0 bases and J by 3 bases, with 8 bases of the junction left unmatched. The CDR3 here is CASSLELAETYYEQYF. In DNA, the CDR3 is TGTGCCAGCAGCTTGGAACTAGCGGAGACATACTACGAGCAGTACTTC.

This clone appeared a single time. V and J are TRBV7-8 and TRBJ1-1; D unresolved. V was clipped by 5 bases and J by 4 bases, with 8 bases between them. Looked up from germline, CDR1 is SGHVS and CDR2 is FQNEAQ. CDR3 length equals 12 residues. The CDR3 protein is CASSSTSTEAFF. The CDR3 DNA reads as TGTGCCAGCAGCAGCACGAGCACTGAAGCTTTCTTT.

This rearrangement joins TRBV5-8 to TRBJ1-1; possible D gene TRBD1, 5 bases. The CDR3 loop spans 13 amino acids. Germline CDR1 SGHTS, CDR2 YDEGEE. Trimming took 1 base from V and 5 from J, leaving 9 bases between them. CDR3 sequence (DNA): TGTGCCAGCAGCTTGCAGGGAAATACTGAAGCTTTCTTT. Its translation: CASSLQGNTEAFF.

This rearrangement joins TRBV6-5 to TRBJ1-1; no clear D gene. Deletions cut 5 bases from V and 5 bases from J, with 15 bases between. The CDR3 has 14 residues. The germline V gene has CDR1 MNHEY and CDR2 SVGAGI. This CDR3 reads CASSQPQDRTEAFF. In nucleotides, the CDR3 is TGTGCCAGCAGTCAGCCTCAGGATAGAACTGAAGCTTTCTTT.

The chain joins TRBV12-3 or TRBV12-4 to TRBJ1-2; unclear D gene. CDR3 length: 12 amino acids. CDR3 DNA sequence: TGTGCGCGCGGTGATCCATTCTCTGGCTACACCTTC. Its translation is CARGDPFSGYTF.

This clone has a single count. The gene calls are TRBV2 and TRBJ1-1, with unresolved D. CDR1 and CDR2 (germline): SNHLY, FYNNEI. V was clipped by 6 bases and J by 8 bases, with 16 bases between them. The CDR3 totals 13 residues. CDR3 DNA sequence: TGTGCCAGCAGCAGTCGAAACAGACGAGAAGCTTTCTTT. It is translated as CASSSRNRREAFF.

CDR3 protein: CASSRQGATNEKLFF. Written as DNA, the CDR3 is TGTGCCAGCTCACGACAGGGGGCAACTAATGAAAAACTGTTTTTT. The chain has TRBV18 and TRBJ1-4; 9 bases agree with TRBD1. This CDR3 is built from 15 residues. The trim removed 4 bases at V and 0 bases at J, leaving 0 bases unmatched. Germline CDR1 reads KGHSH; CDR2 reads LQKENI.

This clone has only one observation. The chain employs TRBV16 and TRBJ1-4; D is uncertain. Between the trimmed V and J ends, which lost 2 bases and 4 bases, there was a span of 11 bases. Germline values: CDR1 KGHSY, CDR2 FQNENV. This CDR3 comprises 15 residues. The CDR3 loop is CASSQKGGVNEKLFF. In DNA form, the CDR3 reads TGTGCCAGCAGCCAAAAAGGCGGCGTTAATGAAAAACTGTTTTTT.

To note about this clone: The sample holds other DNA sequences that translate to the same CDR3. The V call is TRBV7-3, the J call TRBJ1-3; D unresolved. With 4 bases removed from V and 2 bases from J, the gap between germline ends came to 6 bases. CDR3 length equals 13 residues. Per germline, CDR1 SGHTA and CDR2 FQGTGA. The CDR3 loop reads CASSSGAGNTIYF. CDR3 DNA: TGTGCCAGCAGCTCGGGAGCTGGAAACACCATATATTTT. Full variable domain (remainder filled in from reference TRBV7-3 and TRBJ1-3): GAGVSQTPSNKVTEKGKYVELRCDPISGHTALYWYRQSLGQGPEFLIYFQGTGAADDSGLPNDRFFAVRPEGSVSTLKIQRTERGDSAVYLCASSSGAGNTIYFGEGSWLTVV.

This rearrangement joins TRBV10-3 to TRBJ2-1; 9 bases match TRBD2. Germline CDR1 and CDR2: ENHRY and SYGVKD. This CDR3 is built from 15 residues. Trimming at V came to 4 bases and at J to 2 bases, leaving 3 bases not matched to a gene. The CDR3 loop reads CAISAREGPYNEQFF. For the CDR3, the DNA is TGTGCCATCAGTGCGCGGGAGGGCCCCTACAATGAGCAGTTCTTC.

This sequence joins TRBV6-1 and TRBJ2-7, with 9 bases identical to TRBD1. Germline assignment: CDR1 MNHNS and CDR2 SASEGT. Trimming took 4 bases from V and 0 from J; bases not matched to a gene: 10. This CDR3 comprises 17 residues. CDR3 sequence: CASSGEGTGRNSYEQYF. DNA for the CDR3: TGTGCCAGCAGTGGGGAGGGGACAGGGAGGAACTCCTACGAGCAGTACTTC.

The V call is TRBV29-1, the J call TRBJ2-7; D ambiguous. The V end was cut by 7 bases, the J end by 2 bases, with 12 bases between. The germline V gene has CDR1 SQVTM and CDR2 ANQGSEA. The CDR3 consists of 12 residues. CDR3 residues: CSALVSAYEQYF. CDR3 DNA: TGCAGCGCGCTAGTGTCTGCCTACGAGCAGTACTTC.

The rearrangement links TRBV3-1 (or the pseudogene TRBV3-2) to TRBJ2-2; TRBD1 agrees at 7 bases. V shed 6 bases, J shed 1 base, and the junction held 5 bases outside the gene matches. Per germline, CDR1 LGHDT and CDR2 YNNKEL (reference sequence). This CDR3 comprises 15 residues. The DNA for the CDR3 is TGTGCCAGCAGTCCCGGGACAGAGAACACCGGGGAGCTGTTTTTT. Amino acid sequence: CASSPGTENTGELFF.

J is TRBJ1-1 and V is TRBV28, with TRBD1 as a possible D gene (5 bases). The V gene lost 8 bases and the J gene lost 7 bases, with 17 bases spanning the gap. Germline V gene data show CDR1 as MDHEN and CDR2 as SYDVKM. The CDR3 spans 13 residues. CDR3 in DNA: TGTGCCAGCGTCCTATCAATGGGGGGTGAAGCTTTCTTT. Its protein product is CASVLSMGGEAFF.